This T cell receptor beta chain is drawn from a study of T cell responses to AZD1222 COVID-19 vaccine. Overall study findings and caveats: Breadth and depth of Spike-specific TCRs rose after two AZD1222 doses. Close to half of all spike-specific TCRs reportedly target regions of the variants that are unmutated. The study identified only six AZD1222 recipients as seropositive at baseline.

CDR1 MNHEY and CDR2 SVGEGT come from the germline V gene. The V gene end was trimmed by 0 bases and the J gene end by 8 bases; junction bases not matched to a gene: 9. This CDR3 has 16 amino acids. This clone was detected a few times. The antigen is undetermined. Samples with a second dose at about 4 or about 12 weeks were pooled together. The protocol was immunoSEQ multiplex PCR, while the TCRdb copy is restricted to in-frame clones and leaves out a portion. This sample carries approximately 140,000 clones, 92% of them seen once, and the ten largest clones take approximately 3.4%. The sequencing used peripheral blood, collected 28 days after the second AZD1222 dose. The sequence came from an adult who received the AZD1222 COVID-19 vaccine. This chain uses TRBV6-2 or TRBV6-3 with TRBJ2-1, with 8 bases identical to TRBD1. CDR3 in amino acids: CASSYSMQGARDEQFF. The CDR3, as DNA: TGTGCCAGCAGTTACTCGATGCAGGGGGCGCGGGATGAGCAGTTCTTC.